This paragraph reports one TCR beta chain. The CDR3 is made up of 15 amino acids. V lost 3 bases to trimming and J lost 5 bases, with 17 bases between them. CDR1 is MDHEN, CDR2 SYDVKM, per germline. TCRdb keeps only in-frame clones here, not all; method: immunoSEQ multiplex PCR. The data contain around 600,000 clones, approximately 96% of them seen just once; the ten biggest clones take up 0.11%. This sample was included in a study of shared clonotypes between healthy human individuals. CD45RO negativity and positive selection for CCR7 defined naive CD8 cells, a population that excluded terminally differentiated effector memory CD45RA+ cells.

The rearrangement links TRBV28 to TRBJ2-7; possibly TRBD2 for D (6 bases). The specimen was naive CD8+ T cells sorted from blood. The receptor was derived from a woman between 25 and 40 years old in good health. CDR3 amino acids: CASSLVRGGTHEQYF. CDR3 nucleotides: TGTGCCAGCAGTTTGGTCCGGGGCGGGACCCACGAGCAGTACTTC.